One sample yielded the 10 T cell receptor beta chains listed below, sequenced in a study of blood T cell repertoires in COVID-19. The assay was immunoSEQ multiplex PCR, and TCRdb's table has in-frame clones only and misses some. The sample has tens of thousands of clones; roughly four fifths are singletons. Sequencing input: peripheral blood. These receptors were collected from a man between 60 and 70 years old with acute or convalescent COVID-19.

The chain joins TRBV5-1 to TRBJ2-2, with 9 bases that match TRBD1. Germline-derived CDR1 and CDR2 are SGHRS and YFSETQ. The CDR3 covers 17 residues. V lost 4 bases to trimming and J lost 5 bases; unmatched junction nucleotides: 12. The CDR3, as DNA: TGCGCCAGCAGCCAAAATCCCGGGACAGGGAAGACCGGGGAGCTGTTTTTT. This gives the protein CASSQNPGTGKTGELFF.

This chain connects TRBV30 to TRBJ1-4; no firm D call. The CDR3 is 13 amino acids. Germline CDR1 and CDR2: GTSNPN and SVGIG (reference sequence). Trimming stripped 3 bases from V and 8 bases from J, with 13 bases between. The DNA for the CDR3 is TGTGCCTGGAGCTACACTCCGGGGGAAAAACTGTTTTTT. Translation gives CAWSYTPGEKLFF. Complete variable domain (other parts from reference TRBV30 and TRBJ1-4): SQTIHQWPATLVQPVGSPLSLECTVEGTSNPNLYWYRQAAGRGLQLLFYSVGIGQISSEVPQNLSASRPQDRQFILSSKKLLLSDSGFYLCAWSYTPGEKLFFGSGTQLSVL.

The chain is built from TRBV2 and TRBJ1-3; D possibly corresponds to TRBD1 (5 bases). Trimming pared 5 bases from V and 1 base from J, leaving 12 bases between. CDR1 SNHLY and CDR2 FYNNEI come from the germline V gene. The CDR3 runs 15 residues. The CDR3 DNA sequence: TGTGCCAGCAGTCCTCAACCAGGGTCTGGAAACACCATATATTTT. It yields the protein CASSPQPGSGNTIYF. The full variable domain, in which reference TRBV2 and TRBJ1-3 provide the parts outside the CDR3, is EPEVTQTPSHQVTQMGQEVILRCVPISNHLYFYWYRQILGQKVEFLVSFYNNEISEKSEIFDDQFSVERPDGSNFTLKIRSTKLEDSAMYFCASSPQPGSGNTIYFGEGSWLTVV.

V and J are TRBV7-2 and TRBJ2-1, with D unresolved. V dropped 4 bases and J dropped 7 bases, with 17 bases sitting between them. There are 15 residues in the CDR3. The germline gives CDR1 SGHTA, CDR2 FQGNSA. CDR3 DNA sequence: TGTGCCAGCAGCTCCCCCGCCCAGGTTAGTAATGAGCAGTTCTTC. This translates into CASSSPAQVSNEQFF.

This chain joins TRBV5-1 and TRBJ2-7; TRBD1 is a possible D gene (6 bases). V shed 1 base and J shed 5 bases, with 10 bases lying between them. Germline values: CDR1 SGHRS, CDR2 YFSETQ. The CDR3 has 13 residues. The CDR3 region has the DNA TGCGCCAGCAGCTTGACAGGGCGCGACGAGCAGTACTTC. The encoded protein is CASSLTGRDEQYF.

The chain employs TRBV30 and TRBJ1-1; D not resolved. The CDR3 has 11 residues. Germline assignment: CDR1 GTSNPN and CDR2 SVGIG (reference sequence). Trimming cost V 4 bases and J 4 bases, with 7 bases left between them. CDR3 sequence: CAWTRFTEAFF. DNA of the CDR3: TGTGCCTGGACCAGGTTCACTGAAGCTTTCTTT.

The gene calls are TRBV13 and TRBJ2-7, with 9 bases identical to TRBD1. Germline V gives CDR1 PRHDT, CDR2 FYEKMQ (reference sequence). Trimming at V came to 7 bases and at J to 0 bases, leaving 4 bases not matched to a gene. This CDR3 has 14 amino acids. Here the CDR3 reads CASTATGGSYEQYF. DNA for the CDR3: TGTGCCAGCACCGCGACAGGGGGCTCCTACGAGCAGTACTTC.

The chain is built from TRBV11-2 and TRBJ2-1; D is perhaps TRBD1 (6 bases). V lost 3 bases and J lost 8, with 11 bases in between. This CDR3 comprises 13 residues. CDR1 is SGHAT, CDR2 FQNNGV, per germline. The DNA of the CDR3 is TGTGCCAGCAGCTTGACCAGGGGTGATGAGCAGTTCTTC. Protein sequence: CASSLTRGDEQFF.

The CDR3 nucleotides read TGTGCCAGCAAGCTGGGACAGGGAAACACTGAAGCTTTCTTT. This codes for CASKLGQGNTEAFF. The V call is TRBV11-3, the J call TRBJ1-1, with 9 bases identical to TRBD1. Germline CDR1 reads SGHNT; CDR2 reads YENEEA. The CDR3 runs to 14 residues. Unmatched junction bases numbered 5, after V lost 7 bases and J lost 2 bases.

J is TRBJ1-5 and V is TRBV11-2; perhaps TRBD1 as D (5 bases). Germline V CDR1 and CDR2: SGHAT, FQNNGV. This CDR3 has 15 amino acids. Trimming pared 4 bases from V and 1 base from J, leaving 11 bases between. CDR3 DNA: TGTGCCAGCAGCTCCAGGGTCGGGAGCAATCAGCCCCAGCATTTT. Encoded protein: CASSSRVGSNQPQHF.